Listed below are T cell receptor beta chains from one sample, sequenced in a study of technical replicates of blood from a handful of donors. Data came from immunoSEQ multiplex PCR; TCRdb stores just in-frame clones and leaves some out. The repertoire includes tens of thousands of clones, about 94% of them detected once, and 0.38% sits in the top ten. Sequenced material: T cells isolated from PBMCs. The receptors originated from a human donor in good health. Both conserved end residues are part of each CDR3. A D gene is named only where the DNA matches it firmly. For some rows the clone size is stated as once, few or many, or as a class when expanded; others skip it.

D: TRBD2
J: TRBJ2-5
size: NA
V: TRBV11-1
CDR3: CASSPGTSGRVLDQETQYF
DNA: TGTGCCAGCAGCCCCGGGACTAGCGGGAGAGTTCTGGACCAAGAGACCCAGTACTTC

D: TRBD1
J: TRBJ2-1
size: NA
V: TRBV27
CDR3: CASSSGTGDFNEQFF
DNA: TGTGCCAGCAGTTCCGGGACAGGGGATTTCAATGAGCAGTTCTTC

D: TRBD1
J: TRBJ1-4
size: NA
V: TRBV18
CDR3: CASSPRDRADEKLFF
DNA: TGTGCCAGCTCACCTCGAGACAGGGCGGATGAAAAACTGTTTTTT

D: TRBD1
J: TRBJ2-2
size: few
V: TRBV5-4
CDR3: CASSLQDRDTGELFF
DNA: TGTGCCAGCAGTCTCCAGGACAGGGACACCGGGGAGCTGTTTTTT

D: TRBD1
J: TRBJ2-4
size: NA
V: TRBV5-6
CDR3: CASSTKYFTGGLAKNIQYF
DNA: TGTGCCAGCAGCACAAAGTACTTTACAGGGGGCTTAGCCAAAAACATTCAGTACTTC

D: NA
J: TRBJ1-5
size: NA
V: TRBV6-1
CDR3: CATLPERLVPQHF
DNA: TGTGCCACCCTTCCCGAACGGTTGGTGCCCCAGCATTTT

D: NA
J: TRBJ1-2
size: NA
V: TRBV9
CDR3: CASSVGGAYGYTF
DNA: TGTGCCAGCAGCGTAGGGGGCGCCTATGGCTACACCTTC

D: TRBD1
J: TRBJ1-1
size: NA
V: TRBV27
CDR3: CASSLYGTGVQAFF
DNA: TGTGCCAGCAGTTTATATGGGACAGGGGTACAAGCTTTCTTT

D: NA
J: TRBJ1-5
size: NA
V: TRBV28
CDR3: CASSFISNQPQHF
DNA: TGTGCCAGCAGTTTCATTAGCAATCAGCCCCAGCATTTT

D: TRBD1
J: TRBJ2-1
size: NA
V: TRBV5-8
CDR3: CASSEYRGRFHEQFF
DNA: TGTGCCAGCAGCGAGTACAGGGGAAGGTTCCATGAGCAGTTCTTC

D: NA
J: TRBJ1-4
size: NA
V: TRBV5-6
CDR3: CASSSTATNEKLFF
DNA: TGTGCCAGCAGCTCCACAGCAACTAATGAAAAACTGTTTTTT

D: NA
J: TRBJ1-1
size: NA
V: TRBV29-1
CDR3: CSVVSGVSEAFF
DNA: TGCAGCGTTGTTTCCGGGGTTAGTGAAGCTTTCTTT

D: NA
J: TRBJ1-3
size: NA
V: TRBV19
CDR3: CASRTSGNTIYF
DNA: TGTGCCAGTCGGACATCAGGAAACACCATATATTTT

D: TRBD1
J: TRBJ2-2
size: NA
V: TRBV7-9
CDR3: CASSPGTGGARTGELFF
DNA: TGTGCCAGCAGCCCAGGCACAGGGGGCGCAAGGACCGGGGAGCTGTTTTTT

D: TRBD1
J: TRBJ1-4
size: NA
V: TRBV6-1
CDR3: CASSDPGQPNEKLFF
DNA: TGTGCCAGCAGTGATCCGGGACAGCCTAATGAAAAACTGTTTTTT

D: NA
J: TRBJ1-1
size: NA
V: TRBV11-3
CDR3: CASRGGGTEAFF
DNA: TGTGCCAGCAGAGGCGGGGGTACTGAAGCTTTCTTT

D: NA
J: TRBJ2-7
size: NA
V: TRBV2
CDR3: CASSERRASYEQYF
DNA: TGTGCCAGCAGTGAAAGGAGGGCCTCCTACGAGCAGTACTTC

D: NA
J: TRBJ2-1
size: once
V: TRBV15
CDR3: CATSRLTGSYNEQFF
DNA: TGTGCCACCAGCCGGCTCACGGGATCCTACAATGAGCAGTTCTTC

D: NA
J: TRBJ2-2
size: NA
V: TRBV30
CDR3: CAWSDSIPGELFF
DNA: TGTGCCTGGAGCGACAGCATTCCCGGGGAGCTGTTTTTT

D: NA
J: TRBJ1-2
size: NA
V: TRBV9
CDR3: CASSVAVTSPLGYTF
DNA: TGTGCCAGCAGCGTAGCCGTGACATCACCTCTAGGCTACACCTTC

D: NA
J: TRBJ2-2
size: NA
V: TRBV4-3
CDR3: CASSQDSISYTGELFF
DNA: TGCGCCAGCAGCCAAGATTCTATTAGCTACACCGGGGAGCTGTTTTTT

D: NA
J: TRBJ2-5
size: NA
V: TRBV14
CDR3: CASSHHRGIRDETQYF
DNA: TGTGCCAGCAGCCATCACCGGGGGATTAGGGATGAGACCCAGTACTTC

D: NA
J: TRBJ2-3
size: NA
V: TRBV6-5
CDR3: CASTRGITDTQYF
DNA: TGTGCCAGCACCAGAGGAATCACAGATACGCAGTATTTT

D: NA
J: TRBJ1-2
size: NA
V: TRBV6-5
CDR3: CASSYRLTYGYTF
DNA: TGTGCCAGCAGTTATCGACTAACCTATGGCTACACCTTC

D: TRBD2
J: TRBJ2-1
size: NA
V: TRBV10-3
CDR3: CAISASTGTSSYNEQFF
DNA: TGTGCCATCAGTGCCTCAACCGGGACTAGCTCCTACAATGAGCAGTTCTTC

D: NA
J: TRBJ1-1
size: NA
V: TRBV9
CDR3: CASSVDAGHTYAFF
DNA: TGTGCCAGCAGCGTAGACGCCGGACACACGTATGCTTTCTTT

D: NA
J: TRBJ2-1
size: NA
V: TRBV19
CDR3: CASSIDLETGSYNEQFF
DNA: TGTGCCAGTAGTATAGATCTTGAGACAGGCTCCTACAATGAGCAGTTCTTC

D: NA
J: TRBJ2-1
size: NA
V: TRBV4-2
CDR3: CASSQDLDNSYNEQFF
DNA: TGTGCCAGCAGCCAAGATTTGGACAACTCCTACAATGAGCAGTTCTTC

D: TRBD2
J: TRBJ2-7
size: NA
V: TRBV18
CDR3: CASSPGIAGSYEQYF
DNA: TGTGCCAGCTCACCAGGGATAGCGGGTTCCTACGAGCAGTACTTC